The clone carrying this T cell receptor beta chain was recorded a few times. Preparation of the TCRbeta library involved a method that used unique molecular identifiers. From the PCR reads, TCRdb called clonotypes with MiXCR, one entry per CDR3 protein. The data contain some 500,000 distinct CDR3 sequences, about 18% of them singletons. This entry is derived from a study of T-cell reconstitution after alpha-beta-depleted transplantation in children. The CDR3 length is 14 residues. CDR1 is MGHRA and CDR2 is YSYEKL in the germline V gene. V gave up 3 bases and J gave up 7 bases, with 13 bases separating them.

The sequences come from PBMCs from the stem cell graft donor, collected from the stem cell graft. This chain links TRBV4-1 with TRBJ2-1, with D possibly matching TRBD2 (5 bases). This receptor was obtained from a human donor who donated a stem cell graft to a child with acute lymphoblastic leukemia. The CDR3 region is CASSQRSGRNEQFF. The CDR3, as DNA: TGCGCCAGCAGCCAGAGAAGCGGACGTAATGAGCAGTTCTTC.